The TCR beta chain described here comes from a study of PD-L1 blockade in urothelial cancer. This clone was found once. TCR analog templates of synthetic origin were spiked into each PCR. The assay was immunoSEQ multiplex PCR, and TCRdb's table has in-frame clones only and misses some. The sample holds about 45,000 clones, 70% to 90% seen once. Germline V CDR1 and CDR2: SGHDN, FVKESK. The V gene lost 0 bases and the J gene lost 0 bases, with 21 bases spanning the gap. The CDR3 runs 20 residues. The patients had locally advanced or metastatic urothelial carcinoma. The chain links TRBV14 to TRBJ2-4; D is perhaps TRBD2 (7 bases). Here the sequenced sample was PBMCs, taken around atezolizumab (anti-PD-L1) treatment. The origin of this receptor is a man older than 75 with urothelial cancer. In DNA, the CDR3 is TGTGCCAGCAGCCAAGATATCCCCCGGGGGGCGACCCTAGCCAAAAACATTCAGTACTTC. The encoded protein is CASSQDIPRGATLAKNIQYF.